This TCR beta chain comes out of a study of T cell repertoires in cytomegalovirus infection. Study at large: Public TCR beta signatures indicated both CMV infection and matching HLA type.

This clonotype was detected ten times or more. Its target is unknown. TCRdb independently ran MiXCR on the reads; one entry per CDR3 protein. The sample records some 920,000 distinct CDR3 sequences, roughly 30% being singletons. The sequence was obtained from a human donor in good health (CMV status not recorded). Some clones in this sample may be carry-over from other donors' samples. Sequences were derived from cultured CD8+ T cells from PBMCs, sampled from culture after CMV antigen stimulation.

The CDR3 region is CATSRVHSGQGGSNTIYF. CDR3 nucleotides: TGTGCCACCAGCAGAGTCCATTCCGGACAGGGGGGGAGTAACACCATATATTTT. The chain is built from TRBV15 and TRBJ1-3; TRBD1 matches at 10 bases. CDR3 length: 18 residues. Germline loops: CDR1 LNHNV, CDR2 YYDKDF (reference sequence). The V segment lost 1 base and the J segment 7 bases; nucleotides outside the gene matches: 13. The full variable domain, rest sourced from reference TRBV15 and TRBJ1-3, is DAMVIQNPRYQVTQFGKPVTLSCSQTLNHNVMYWYQQKSSQAPKLLFHYYDKDFNNEADTPDNFQSRRPNTSFCFLDIRSPGLGDTAMYLCATSRVHSGQGGSNTIYFGEGSWLTVV.